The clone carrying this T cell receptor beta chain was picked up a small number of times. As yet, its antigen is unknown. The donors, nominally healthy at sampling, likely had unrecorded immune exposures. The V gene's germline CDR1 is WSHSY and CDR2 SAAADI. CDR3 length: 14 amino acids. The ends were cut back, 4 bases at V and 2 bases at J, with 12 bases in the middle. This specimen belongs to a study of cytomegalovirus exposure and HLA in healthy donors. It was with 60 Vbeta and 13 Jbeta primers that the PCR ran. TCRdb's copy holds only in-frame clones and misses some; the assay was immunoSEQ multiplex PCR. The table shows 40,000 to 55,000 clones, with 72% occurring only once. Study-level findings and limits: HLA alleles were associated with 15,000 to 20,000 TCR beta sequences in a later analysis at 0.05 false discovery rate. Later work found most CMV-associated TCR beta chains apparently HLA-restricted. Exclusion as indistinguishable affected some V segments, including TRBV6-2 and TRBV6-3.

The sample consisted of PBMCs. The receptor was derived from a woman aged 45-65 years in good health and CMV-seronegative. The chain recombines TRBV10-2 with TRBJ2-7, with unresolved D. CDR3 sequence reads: CASSGWALPYEQYF. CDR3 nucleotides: TGCGCCAGCAGTGGTTGGGCGCTACCCTACGAGCAGTACTTC.